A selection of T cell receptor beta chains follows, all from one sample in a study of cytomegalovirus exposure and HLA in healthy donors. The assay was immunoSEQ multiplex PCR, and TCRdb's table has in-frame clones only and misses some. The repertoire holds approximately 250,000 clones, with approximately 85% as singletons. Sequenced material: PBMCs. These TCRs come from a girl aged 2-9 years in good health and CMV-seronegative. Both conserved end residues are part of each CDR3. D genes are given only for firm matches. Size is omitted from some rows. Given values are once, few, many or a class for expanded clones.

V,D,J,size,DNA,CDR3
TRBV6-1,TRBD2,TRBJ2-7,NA,TGTGCCAGCAGTGAAAGGTGGACTAGCGGGGTGAGGACCTACGAGCAGTACTTC,CASSERWTSGVRTYEQYF
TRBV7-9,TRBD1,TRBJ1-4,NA,TGTGCCAGCAGCTTAGGAGGGACAGGAGATGAAAAACTGTTTTTT,CASSLGGTGDEKLFF
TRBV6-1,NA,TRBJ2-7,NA,TGTGCCAGCAGTGAGGGGCAGTCCCCGTACGAGCAGTACTTC,CASSEGQSPYEQYF
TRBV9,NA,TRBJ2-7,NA,TGTGCCAGCAGCGTTGAGGTAGCAGGGTACGAGCAGTACTTC,CASSVEVAGYEQYF
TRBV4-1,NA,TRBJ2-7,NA,TGCGCCAGCAGCCGAACTCGACTAGTCTCCTACGAGCAGTACTTC,CASSRTRLVSYEQYF
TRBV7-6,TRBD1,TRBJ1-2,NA,TGTGCCAGCAGCTTAGCGGGACAGAAGGATGGCTACACCTTC,CASSLAGQKDGYTF
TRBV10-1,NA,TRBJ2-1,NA,TGCGCCAGCAGCGCCAGCTACAATGAGCAGTTCTTC,CASSASYNEQFF
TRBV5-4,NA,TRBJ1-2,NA,TGTGCCAGCAGCCACCTTTCGGACAAGTTCTATGGCTACACCTTC,CASSHLSDKFYGYTF
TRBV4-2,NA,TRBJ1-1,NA,TGTGCCAGCAGACAACCGGCAGGGGACGGATACACTGAAGCTTTCTTT,CASRQPAGDGYTEAFF
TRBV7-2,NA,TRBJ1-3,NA,TGTGCCAGCAGCTTAGGGCTCTCTGGAAACACCATATATTTT,CASSLGLSGNTIYF
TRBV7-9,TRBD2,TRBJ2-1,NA,TGTGCTTCCCTTCGGACTAGCGGAGCCTACAATGAGCAGTTCTTC,CASLRTSGAYNEQFF
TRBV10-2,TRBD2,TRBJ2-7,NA,TGCGCCAGCTTCGCGGGGGGGCGGTACGAGCAGTACTTC,CASFAGGRYEQYF
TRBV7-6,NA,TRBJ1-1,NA,TGTGCCAGCAGCTTAGATGCGCAGCTAGCCACTGAAGCTTTCTTT,CASSLDAQLATEAFF
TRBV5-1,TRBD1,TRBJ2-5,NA,TGCGCCAGCAGCTTTTCAGGGGGAGAGACCCAGTACTTC,CASSFSGGETQYF
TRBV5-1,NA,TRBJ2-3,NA,TGCGCCAGCAGCCTCCCACTAGGGTCCACAGATACGCAGTATTTT,CASSLPLGSTDTQYF
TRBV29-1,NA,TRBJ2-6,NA,TGCAGCGTTGAAGATAGAGGTAGGAGCTCTGGGGCCAACGTCCTGACTTTC,CSVEDRGRSSGANVLTF
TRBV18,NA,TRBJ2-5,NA,TGTGCCAGCTCACCACCGGTAGGAGGGGGCGAGACCCAGTACTTC,CASSPPVGGGETQYF
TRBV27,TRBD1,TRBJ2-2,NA,TGTGCCAGCAGTCGGACAGGGCGCGCCGGGGAGCTGTTTTTT,CASSRTGRAGELFF
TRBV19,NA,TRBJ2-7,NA,TGTGCCACCTATTGCGAGCAGTACTTC,CATYCEQYF
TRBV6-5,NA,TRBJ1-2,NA,TGTGCCAGCAGTTACTCCTCAAGACTACCCTATGGCTACACCTTC,CASSYSSRLPYGYTF
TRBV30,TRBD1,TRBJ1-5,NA,TGTGCCTGGAGTAGGGGACAGGCCAATCAGCCCCAGCATTTT,CAWSRGQANQPQHF
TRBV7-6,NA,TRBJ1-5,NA,TGTGCCAGCAGCTCCGGTCCCGGCAATCAGCCCCAGCATTTT,CASSSGPGNQPQHF
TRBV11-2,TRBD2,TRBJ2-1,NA,TGTGCCAGCAGCTTAGTCCTACTAGCGGGGGGTTACAATGAGCAGTTCTTC,CASSLVLLAGGYNEQFF
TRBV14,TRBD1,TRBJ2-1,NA,TGTGCCAGCAGCCCCTGGGACAGGGTCGACAATGAGCAGTTCTTC,CASSPWDRVDNEQFF
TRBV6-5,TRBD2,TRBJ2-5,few,TGTGCCAGCAGTTATACGGGGGGGCCCGAGACCCAGTACTTC,CASSYTGGPETQYF
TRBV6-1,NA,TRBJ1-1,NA,TGTGCCAGCAGTGAACCGCCCGGCACTGAAGCTTTCTTT,CASSEPPGTEAFF
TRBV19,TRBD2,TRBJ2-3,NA,TGTGCCAGTAGTATAACTAGCGGGGGGTTCGATACGCAGTATTTT,CASSITSGGFDTQYF
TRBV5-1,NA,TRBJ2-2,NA,TGCGCCAGCAGCTTGGAACTAGCCACCCCCACCTACACCGGGGAGCTGTTTTTT,CASSLELATPTYTGELFF
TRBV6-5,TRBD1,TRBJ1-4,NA,TGTGCCAGCAGTTACCAGGGACAGTTAGTGGAAAAACTGTTTTTT,CASSYQGQLVEKLFF
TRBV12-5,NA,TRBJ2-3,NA,TGTGCTAGTGCCCCCGGACTTAGCACAGATACGCAGTATTTT,CASAPGLSTDTQYF
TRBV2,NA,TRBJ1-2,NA,TGTGCCAGCAGTGTTGTTCCAGGGATCTATGGCTACACCTTC,CASSVVPGIYGYTF
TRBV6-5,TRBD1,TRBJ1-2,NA,TGTGCCAGCGGACAGGGGCATGGCTACACCTTC,CASGQGHGYTF
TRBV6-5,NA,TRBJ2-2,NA,TGTGCCAGCAGTTACTCCGGGGTTGCCGGGGAGCTGTTTTTT,CASSYSGVAGELFF
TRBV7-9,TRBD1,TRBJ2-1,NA,TGTGCCAGCAGGCGGGACAGGGACTCCTACAATGAGCAGTTCTTC,CASRRDRDSYNEQFF
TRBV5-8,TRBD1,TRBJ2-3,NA,TGTGCCAGCAGCCGGACAGGGGGCAGCACAGATACGCAGTATTTT,CASSRTGGSTDTQYF
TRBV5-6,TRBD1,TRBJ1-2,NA,TGTGCCAGCAGCTCCAGGGACAGGGGTAACTATGGCTACACCTTC,CASSSRDRGNYGYTF
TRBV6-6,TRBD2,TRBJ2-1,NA,TGTGCCAGCACCTTACGCCGGGAGGGCTCCTACAATGAGCAGTTCTTC,CASTLRREGSYNEQFF
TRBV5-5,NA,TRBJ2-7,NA,TGTGCCAGCAGCGCCTACTACGAGCAGTACTTC,CASSAYYEQYF
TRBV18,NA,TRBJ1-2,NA,TGTGCCAGCTCAGCGGGCGGTTCGAACTATGGCTACACCTTC,CASSAGGSNYGYTF
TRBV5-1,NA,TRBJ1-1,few,TGCGCCAGCAGCTTGTTTCTACAGGGCTTAGCAAACACTGAAGCTTTCTTT,CASSLFLQGLANTEAFF
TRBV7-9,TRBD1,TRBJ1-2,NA,TGTGCCAGCCAAAACAAGGGACAGGGTCCTACCTACTATGGCTACACCTTC,CASQNKGQGPTYYGYTF
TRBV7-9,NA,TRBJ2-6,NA,TGTGCCAGCAGCGCAACAGGTTCTGGGGCCAACGTCCTGACTTTC,CASSATGSGANVLTF
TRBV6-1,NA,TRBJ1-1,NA,TGTGCCAGCAGTGGCAGGATCATGAACACTGAAGCTTTCTTT,CASSGRIMNTEAFF
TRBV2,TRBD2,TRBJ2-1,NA,TGTGCCAGCAATAAAGGTAGCGGGAGGACAAGCATATATCACAATGAGCAGTTCTTC,CASNKGSGRTSIYHNEQFF
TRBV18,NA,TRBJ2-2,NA,TGTGCCAGCTCACCACGGGGAGGAGGTACCGGGGAGCTGTTTTTT,CASSPRGGGTGELFF
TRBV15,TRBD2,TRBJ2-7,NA,TGTGCCACCAGCAGAGATCGAGTTAGCGGGGGGGCGCGGTACTTC,CATSRDRVSGGARYF
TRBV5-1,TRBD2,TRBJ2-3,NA,TGCGCCAGCAGCATACTAGCGGGGGGCACAGATACGCAGTATTTT,CASSILAGGTDTQYF